These 31 T cell receptor beta chains share one sample of origin, sequenced in a study of blood T cell repertoires in COVID-19 (dated by TCRdb to 2019 to 2021). To prepare the library, the immunoSEQ multiplex PCR assay was applied. TCRdb carries this immuneACCESS record with in-frame sequences only. Its versions omit some clonotypes, under half of them owing to an unresolved V gene in the studies checked, with the rest unexplained. The sample records approximately 200,000 clones, roughly 90% of which are singletons. The ten largest make up roughly 4.5% of the sample. The sample was PBMCs or T cells enriched from blood (not recorded which). The receptors here all came from a woman between 25 and 40 years old who had been exposed to COVID-19.

This chain links TRBV24-1 with TRBJ2-7; 8 nucleotides agree with TRBD1. Unmatched junction bases numbered 7, after V lost 3 bases and J lost 4 bases. CDR1 is KGHDR and CDR2 is SFDVKD in the germline V gene. The CDR3 is 15 residues long. CDR3 loop: CATSDTRTGLYEQYF. The DNA of the CDR3 is TGTGCCACCAGTGATACTAGGACAGGGCTGTACGAGCAGTACTTC.

CDR3 region: CARRATGVYYSHNEQFF. The DNA of the CDR3 is TGTGCCAGGAGAGCCACAGGGGTTTACTACTCGCACAATGAGCAGTTCTTC. V is TRBV5-8 and J is TRBJ2-1; 7 nucleotides agree with TRBD1. This CDR3 comprises 17 residues. CDR1 is SGHTS and CDR2 is YDEGEE in the germline V gene. J lost 5 bases, V lost 8 bases, and 19 bases had no gene match.

The genes are TRBV27 and TRBJ1-1; TRBD1 is a possible D gene (5 bases). V shed 7 bases and J shed 0 bases, with 15 bases lying between them. Looked up from germline, CDR1 is MNHEY and CDR2 is SMNVEV (reference sequence). The CDR3 runs 15 residues. CDR3 region: CASTKQGLMNTEAFF. The CDR3 coding sequence is TGTGCCAGCACGAAGCAGGGACTCATGAACACTGAAGCTTTCTTT.

The rearrangement links TRBV11-2 to TRBJ2-7; D may be TRBD2 (6 bases). CDR3 size: 15 residues. CDR1 is SGHAT, CDR2 FQNNGV, per germline. V lost 0 bases, J lost 4 bases, and 13 bases lay in between. The CDR3 is CASSLDRGSVYEQYF. The DNA of the CDR3 is TGTGCCAGCAGCTTAGATCGGGGGTCAGTGTACGAGCAGTACTTC.

The chain has TRBV7-3 and TRBJ2-6; a possible D gene is TRBD2 (6 bases). V lost 5 bases and J 2 bases, leaving 16 bases between the germline ends. The germline V gene encodes CDR1 SGHTA and CDR2 FQGTGA. CDR3 size: 17 residues. The DNA for the CDR3 is TGTGCCAGCAGCCCGGGACTTCCCCATGCTGGGGCCAACGTCCTGACTTTC. This sequence encodes CASSPGLPHAGANVLTF.

This clone was detected only a few times. This rearrangement joins TRBV7-9 to TRBJ1-1; possibly TRBD1 for D (6 bases). Germline V gives CDR1 SEHNR, CDR2 FQNEAQ (reference sequence). V was clipped by 3 bases and J by 6 bases, with 20 bases between them. This CDR3 contains 16 residues. The CDR3 sequence is CASSFILQGPEAEAFF. CDR3 nucleotide sequence: TGTGCCAGCAGCTTCATACTACAGGGCCCGGAGGCTGAAGCTTTCTTT.

The chain carries TRBV3-1 (or the pseudogene TRBV3-2) and TRBJ2-7; 8 bases are shared with TRBD1. Germline V lookup: CDR1 LGHDT, CDR2 YNNKEL (reference sequence). This CDR3 region has 14 residues. The V and J ends lost 4 bases and 3 bases, in that order; junction bases with no gene match: 5. The CDR3 bases are TGTGCCAGCAGCCCACGGACAGGGCGCTACGAGCAGTACTTC. Translating it yields CASSPRTGRYEQYF.

The chain joins TRBV2 to TRBJ2-1, with D possibly being TRBD2 (7 bases). Between the trimmed V and J ends, which lost 3 bases and 10 bases, there was a span of 10 bases. The CDR3 sequence is 12 residues long. Germline lookup yields CDR1 SNHLY and CDR2 FYNNEI. CDR3 sequence: CASSDRGGEQFF. CDR3 DNA: TGTGCCAGCAGTGACAGGGGAGGGGAGCAGTTCTTC.

The CDR3 region has the DNA TGTGCCAGCAGCTTAGCGTCGGGGGGCCCTGATGAAAAACTGTTTTTT. Translation: CASSLASGGPDEKLFF. The chain combines TRBV7-9 with TRBJ1-4; D possibly corresponds to TRBD1 (6 bases). The CDR3 extends over 16 amino acids. Germline-derived CDR1 and CDR2 are SEHNR and FQNEAQ (reference sequence). Trimming left V 0 bases short and J 6 bases short, with 14 bases between.

The chain links TRBV3-1 (or the pseudogene TRBV3-2) to TRBJ2-7; 9 bases are shared with TRBD1. J was trimmed by 0 bases and V by 1 base; bases with no gene match: 1. Germline lookup yields CDR1 LGHDT and CDR2 YNNKEL (reference sequence). The CDR3 has 15 residues. The CDR3 loop reads CASSQGTGDSYEQYF. CDR3 in DNA: TGTGCCAGCAGCCAAGGGACAGGGGACTCCTACGAGCAGTACTTC.

V usage is TRBV19 and J usage is TRBJ2-1; the match to TRBD2 covers 12 bases. This CDR3 comprises 17 residues. The trim removed 0 bases at V and 8 bases at J, leaving 8 bases unmatched. CDR1 and CDR2 from the germline V gene are LNHDA and SQIVND (reference sequence). In nucleotides, the CDR3 is TGTGCCAGTAGTATAGATCTCGGGCCTAGCGGGGGGGATGAGCAGTTCTTC. This encodes CASSIDLGPSGGDEQFF.

This sequence joins TRBV19 and TRBJ1-5; 7 bases map to TRBD1. The CDR3 loop spans 14 amino acids. Germline V gene sequence: CDR1 LNHDA, CDR2 SQIVND (reference sequence). V lost 4 bases to trimming and J lost 3 bases; unmatched junction nucleotides: 3. CDR3 sequence reads: CASSRDRANQPQHF. The CDR3 bases are TGTGCCAGTAGTAGAGACAGGGCCAATCAGCCCCAGCATTTT.

This clone was picked up a small number of times. CDR3 sequence: CSVGGLQGYGYTF. CDR3 nucleotide sequence: TGCAGCGTTGGAGGCTTGCAGGGGTATGGCTACACCTTC. V usage is TRBV29-1 and J usage is TRBJ1-2; perhaps TRBD1 as D (6 bases). Trimming took off 4 bases at V and 5 bases at J, with 14 bases between the two ends. In germline, CDR1 is SQVTM, CDR2 ANQGSEA. This CDR3 contains 13 residues.

This clone came up once. The genes are TRBV13 and TRBJ1-6; TRBD1 is a possible D gene (6 bases). The CDR3 totals 17 residues. The V gene's germline CDR1 is PRHDT and CDR2 FYEKMQ (reference sequence). V was pared by 5 bases and J by 1 base, with 15 bases between. Here the CDR3 DNA reads TGTGCCAGCAGCGCCTTCACAGGGTGGTCCTATAATTCACCCCTCCACTTT. It is translated as CASSAFTGWSYNSPLHF. The full variable domain, completed using reference TRBV13 and TRBJ1-6, is AAGVIQSPRHLIKEKRETATLKCYPIPRHDTVYWYQQGPGQDPQFLISFYEKMQSDKGSIPDRFSAQQFSDYHSELNMSSLELGDSALYFCASSAFTGWSYNSPLHFGNGTRLTVT.

This clone was found once. V and J are TRBV5-1 and TRBJ1-2; the match to TRBD1 covers 8 bases. There are 14 residues in the CDR3. Unmatched junction bases numbered 7, after V lost 4 bases and J lost 5 bases. CDR1 is SGHRS, CDR2 YFSETQ, per germline. Written as DNA, the CDR3 is TGCGCCAGCAGCAGCGGGACAGGACCATATGGCTACACCTTC. Translating gives CASSSGTGPYGYTF. Together with reference TRBV5-1 and TRBJ1-2, the CDR3 gives the full variable domain: KAGVTQTPRYLIKTRGQQVTLSCSPISGHRSVSWYQQTPGQGLQFLFEYFSETQRNKGNFPGRFSGRQFSNSRSEMNVSTLELGDSALYLCASSSGTGPYGYTFGSGTRLTVV.

At least ten counts were recorded for this clone. The rearrangement links TRBV5-6 to TRBJ1-6; unclear D gene. This CDR3 comprises 16 residues. V lost 1 base to trimming and J lost 0 bases, with 8 bases between them. Germline values: CDR1 SGHDT, CDR2 YYEEEE. CDR3 amino acids: CASSLQKSSYNSPLHF. The CDR3, as DNA: TGTGCCAGCAGCTTGCAAAAGAGCTCCTATAATTCACCCCTCCACTTT.

This sequence joins TRBV6-5 and TRBJ1-1; 7 bases map to TRBD1. The CDR3 is 14 residues long. Germline lookup yields CDR1 MNHEY and CDR2 SVGAGI. The V and J ends lost 6 bases and 2 bases, in that order; junction bases with no gene match: 6. The CDR3 bases are TGTGCCAGCAGAGCTGACAGGGTTAACACTGAAGCTTTCTTT. Protein product: CASRADRVNTEAFF.

A single count supports this clone. The chain carries TRBV7-8 and TRBJ1-5; 7 nucleotides agree with TRBD1. Germline loops: CDR1 SGHVS, CDR2 FQNEAQ. The CDR3 spans 13 residues. The J segment lost 6 bases and the V segment lost 4 bases, leaving 3 bases of the junction unmatched. CDR3 in DNA: TGTGCCAGCAGCTCGACAGGGCTTCAGCCCCAGCATTTT. The encoded protein is CASSSTGLQPQHF.

This sequence joins TRBV5-1 and TRBJ1-1; D unclear. CDR1 and CDR2 from the germline V gene are SGHRS and YFSETQ. The CDR3 is 13 amino acids. V was trimmed by 6 bases and J by 1 base, leaving 10 bases between them. Here the CDR3 reads CASNYGENTEAFF. The CDR3 nucleotides are TGCGCCAGCAATTACGGGGAGAACACTGAAGCTTTCTTT.

Comment on this clone: The junction departs from the called germline gene at one end, perhaps through a read error. J is TRBJ2-1 and V is TRBV9; TRBD1 is a possible D gene (6 bases). The CDR3 runs to 11 residues. Germline CDR1 and CDR2: SGDLS and YYNGEE. The CDR3 DNA follows: TGTGCAAGCAGGGGCAACAATGAGCAGTTCTTC. Protein sequence: CASRGNNEQFF.

This rearrangement joins TRBV6-6 to TRBJ1-5; D unresolved. Trimming removed 2 bases at V and 0 bases at J, with 11 bases between. Germline lookup yields CDR1 MNHNY and CDR2 SVGAGI (reference sequence). The CDR3 length is 16 residues. Here the CDR3 DNA reads TGTGCCAGCAGTTACGGGAGAGGAACTAGCAATCAGCCCCAGCATTTT. The encoded protein is CASSYGRGTSNQPQHF.

This chain connects TRBV2 to TRBJ1-2; 12 bases are a match to TRBD1. This CDR3 has 14 residues. The germline V gene encodes CDR1 SNHLY and CDR2 FYNNEI. The trim removed 6 bases at V and 2 bases at J, leaving 1 base unmatched. CDR3 in DNA: TGTGCCAGCAGAGGGACAGGGGGCAACTATGGCTACACCTTC. Translated, it gives CASRGTGGNYGYTF. Full variable domain (missing parts from reference TRBV2 and TRBJ1-2): EPEVTQTPSHQVTQMGQEVILRCVPISNHLYFYWYRQILGQKVEFLVSFYNNEISEKSEIFDDQFSVERPDGSNFTLKIRSTKLEDSAMYFCASRGTGGNYGYTFGSGTRLTVV.

The genes are TRBV2 and TRBJ2-3, with 14 bases matching TRBD2. Germline trimming cut 2 bases from V and 2 bases from J; bases unmatched to any gene: 3. CDR3 size: 17 residues. Germline loops: CDR1 SNHLY, CDR2 FYNNEI. Here the CDR3 reads CASSEWTSGGTTDTQYF. In nucleotides, the CDR3 is TGTGCCAGCAGTGAATGGACTAGCGGGGGGACCACAGATACGCAGTATTTT.

This chain uses TRBV19 with TRBJ1-2; 11 nucleotides align to TRBD1. The CDR3 extends over 14 amino acids. With V trimmed by 6 bases and J by 4 bases, 4 bases remained unmatched. Germline V gene sequence: CDR1 LNHDA, CDR2 SQIVND (reference sequence). This CDR3 is CASRDRGRAYGYTF. CDR3 coding DNA: TGTGCCAGTAGGGACAGGGGGCGCGCCTATGGCTACACCTTC.

V and J are TRBV2 and TRBJ1-2, with 8 bases aligning to TRBD1. Germline CDR1 and CDR2: SNHLY and FYNNEI. This CDR3 region has 13 residues. With V trimmed by 4 bases and J by 6 bases, 4 bases remained unmatched. CDR3 sequence (DNA): TGTGCCAGCAGTGCCTGGACAGGGAATGGCTACACCTTC. Translation: CASSAWTGNGYTF. Complete variable domain (other parts from reference TRBV2 and TRBJ1-2): EPEVTQTPSHQVTQMGQEVILRCVPISNHLYFYWYRQILGQKVEFLVSFYNNEISEKSEIFDDQFSVERPDGSNFTLKIRSTKLEDSAMYFCASSAWTGNGYTFGSGTRLTVV.

The V gene is TRBV5-1, the J gene TRBJ1-3, with TRBD1 matching 8 bases. Per the germline V gene, CDR1 is SGHRS and CDR2 is YFSETQ. The CDR3 extends over 16 amino acids. J lost 3 bases, V lost 3 bases, and 8 bases had no gene match. The CDR3 region has the DNA TGCGCCAGCAGCTACTTCGGACAGGGCGGTGGAAACACCATATATTTT. This gives the protein CASSYFGQGGGNTIYF.

A remark on this clone: The sample carries other DNA sequences with the same CDR3. The rearrangement joins TRBV5-1 to TRBJ1-4, with a weak D call TRBD1 (5 bases). The CDR3 loop spans 14 amino acids. V was pared by 0 bases and J by 4 bases, with 7 bases between. Germline-derived CDR1 and CDR2 are SGHRS and YFSETQ. The CDR3 DNA sequence: TGCGCCAGCAGCTTGGGGCAGGGTAATGAAAAACTGTTTTTT. As protein: CASSLGQGNEKLFF.

The rearrangement uses TRBV28 and TRBJ1-3; D is unclear. The CDR3 totals 13 residues. With 7 bases removed from V and 0 bases from J, the gap between germline ends came to 7 bases. CDR1 MDHEN and CDR2 SYDVKM come from the germline V gene. The CDR3 here is CASIVASGNTIYF. DNA for the CDR3: TGTGCCAGCATAGTAGCCTCTGGAAACACCATATATTTT. Together with reference TRBV28 and TRBJ1-3, the CDR3 gives the full variable domain: DVKVTQSSRYLVKRTGEKVFLECVQDMDHENMFWYRQDPGLGLRLIYFSYDVKMKEKGDIPEGYSVSREKKERFSLILESASTNQTSMYLCASIVASGNTIYFGEGSWLTVV.

The chain combines TRBV12-5 with TRBJ1-5; maybe TRBD1 (6 bases). In germline, CDR1 is LGHNT, CDR2 FRNRAP. The CDR3 length is 13 residues. Trimming took 5 bases from V and 9 from J, leaving 14 bases between them. This CDR3 reads CASGEQGRGPQHF. CDR3 DNA: TGTGCTAGTGGTGAACAGGGACGTGGGCCCCAGCATTTT.

V is TRBV5-1 and J is TRBJ1-2; TRBD1 might be the D (6 bases). Germline values: CDR1 SGHRS, CDR2 YFSETQ. V gave up 2 bases and J gave up 4 bases, with 12 bases separating them. The CDR3 is 14 amino acids. For the CDR3, the DNA is TGCGCCAGCAGCTTCCACAGGGAGGGCTATGGCTACACCTTC. It specifies CASSFHREGYGYTF.

The chain links TRBV25-1 to TRBJ2-7, with D possibly being TRBD1 (5 bases). Germline V lookup: CDR1 MGHDK, CDR2 SYGVNS. CDR3 length equals 13 residues. Trimming removed 2 bases at V and 4 bases at J, with 9 bases between. CDR3 bases: TGTGCCAGCAGTGAAAACGCAGGGTACGAGCAGTACTTC. This sequence encodes CASSENAGYEQYF.